These 6 T cell receptor beta chains share one sample of origin, sequenced in a study of blood T cell repertoires in COVID-19 (dated by TCRdb to about 2020). Library generation was performed with the immunoSEQ multiplex PCR assay. TCRdb limited this immuneACCESS table to in-frame rearrangements with V and J called. A share of clones is missing; checked studies link under half to unresolved V genes, and the rest is unexplained. This sample is represented by some 99,000 clones; around 90% of them were singletons. The ten most abundant clones make up about 5% of the sample. Sequenced sample: peripheral blood. The source of these receptors is a man in his 70s with acute or convalescent COVID-19.

The table lists this clone with a few counts. V gene TRBV7-8 combines with J gene TRBJ1-2, with D uncertain. Trimming shortened V by 1 base and J by 4 bases, and 4 bases separated the two germline ends. The CDR3 is made up of 12 amino acids. CDR1 is SGHVS and CDR2 is FQNEAQ in the germline V gene. CDR3 DNA: TGTGCCAGCAGCTTAGAGAGCTATGGCTACACCTTC. Protein sequence: CASSLESYGYTF.

The chain recombines TRBV15 with TRBJ1-4; 10 nucleotides agree with TRBD1. This CDR3 region has 14 residues. V shed 5 bases and J 8 bases; nucleotides not matched to a gene: 5. Per the germline V gene, CDR1 is LNHNV and CDR2 is YYDKDF (reference sequence). The CDR3 sequence: CATSYRDRGEKLFF. CDR3 nucleotides: TGTGCCACCAGCTACCGGGACAGGGGCGAAAAACTGTTTTTT.

This chain connects TRBV19 to TRBJ1-6; D not resolved. The CDR3 sequence is 15 residues long. Between the trimmed V and J ends, which lost 6 bases and 9 bases, there was a span of 18 bases. In germline, CDR1 is LNHDA, CDR2 SQIVND (reference sequence). This CDR3 is CASRNPGPGGSPLHF. The CDR3 DNA sequence: TGTGCCAGTAGGAATCCGGGCCCCGGAGGTTCACCCCTCCACTTT.

The rearrangement uses TRBV7-8 and TRBJ2-1, with D hard to call. V was clipped by 7 bases and J by 0 bases, with 13 bases between them. CDR3 length: 15 residues. Per the germline V gene, CDR1 is SGHVS and CDR2 is FQNEAQ. CDR3 sequence reads: CASNPLASSYNEQFF. For the CDR3, the DNA is TGTGCCAGCAACCCACTTGCTAGCTCCTACAATGAGCAGTTCTTC.

CDR3 DNA sequence: TGTGCCAGCAGCGTACTCTCGAGCTCCTATAATTCACCCCTCCACTTT. This translates into CASSVLSSSYNSPLHF. This sequence joins TRBV9 and TRBJ1-6; D is ambiguous. The germline CDR1 and CDR2 sequences are SGDLS and YYNGEE. The CDR3 is made up of 16 amino acids. Trimming pared 1 base from V and 0 bases from J, leaving 8 bases between.

This rearrangement joins TRBV7-9 to TRBJ1-1; TRBD1 matches at 8 bases. The germline V gene has CDR1 SEHNR and CDR2 FQNEAQ (reference sequence). With 5 bases clipped from V and 3 bases from J, the junction kept 8 bases outside the gene matches. The CDR3 runs 15 residues. This chain's CDR3 is CASSERDRRDTEAFF. The DNA for the CDR3 is TGTGCCAGCAGCGAACGGGACAGGCGGGACACTGAAGCTTTCTTT.